The rows below give T cell receptor beta chains drawn from one sample of a study of T-cell reconstitution after alpha-beta-depleted transplantation in children. One entry per CDR3 protein, called by TCRdb with MiXCR from the PCR reads. Among around 16,000 distinct CDR3 sequences listed, 5% to 5.5% were seen once. This specimen consisted of PBMCs, obtained before TCRalphabeta/CD19-depleted stem cell transplant. Receptors originate from a boy under 18 with acute lymphoblastic leukemia, due to receive a stem cell transplant. Both conserved end residues are part of each CDR3. D genes are given only for firm matches. Size tells how often a clone was seen (once, few, many) or the class of an expanded clone, and some rows leave it out.

>many|-|TRBV7-2|TRBJ2-7
TGTGCCAGCAGCTTGTGGGGAGCGGGCCCTGCCTACGAGCAGTACTTC
CASSLWGAGPAYEQYF
>many|-|TRBV29-1|TRBJ1-2
TGCAGCGTTGGTGGGTCCAACTATGGCTACACCTTC
CSVGGSNYGYTF
>medium-sized|-|TRBV12-3/TRBV12-4|TRBJ1-1
TGTGCCAGCAGTTTCGACAACCTTGGGGAGATGAACACTGAAGCTTTCTTT
CASSFDNLGEMNTEAFF
>many|-|TRBV21-1|TRBJ2-1
TGTGCCAGCAGCGCGGAACGAGCGGGGGGGCCAGGGAATGAGCAGTTCTTC
CASSAERAGGPGNEQFF
>many|-|TRBV11-2|TRBJ1-4
TGTGCCAGCAGCCCGAACACGGGGATTGGAGAAAAACTGTTTTTT
CASSPNTGIGEKLFF
>-|TRBD2|TRBV3-1|TRBJ2-3
TGTGCCTGCACCAAACGACTAGCGGGGAGCACAGATACGCAGTATTTT
CACTKRLAGSTDTQYF
>many|-|TRBV6-5|TRBJ1-5
TGTGCCAGCACATCGGAGGGTGACTTCAATCAGCCCCAGCATTTT
CASTSEGDFNQPQHF
>many|TRBD2|TRBV11-3|TRBJ2-1
TGTGCCAGCAGCTCTAGAGGTGGGGGGGGCAATGAGCAGTTCTTC
CASSSRGGGGNEQFF
>many|-|TRBV6-2/TRBV6-3|TRBJ2-2
TGTGCCAGCAGAAAGACCGGGGAGCTGTTTTTT
CASRKTGELFF
>many|TRBD1|TRBV20-1|TRBJ1-1
TGCAGTGCTCCTGGACAGGGGGCTACTGAAGCTTTCTTT
CSAPGQGATEAFF
>many|-|TRBV7-9|TRBJ2-7
TGTGCCAGCAGCTTCGGCCTCACCGCCTACGAGCAGTACTTC
CASSFGLTAYEQYF